This is a list of T cell receptor beta chains from one sample in a study of shared clonotypes between healthy human individuals. The protocol was immunoSEQ multiplex PCR, while the TCRdb copy is restricted to in-frame clones and leaves out a portion. Of about 2.1 million clones listed, around 93% are singletons. The sequenced sample was naive CD8+ T cells from PBMCs. The receptors here all came from a man aged 18 to 29 in good health. Some clones in this sample may be carry-over from other donors' samples. CDR3s include the opening cysteine and the closing phenylalanine or tryptophan. A D gene is named only where the DNA matches it firmly. A clone size is listed for some rows: how often the clone was seen (once, few, many), or a class if it is expanded.

V gene,clone size,J gene,D gene,CDR3 protein,CDR3 DNA
TRBV30,-,TRBJ1-1,-,CAWEWSRDTPLAAEAFF,TGTGCCTGGGAATGGTCCCGGGACACCCCTCTGGCGGCTGAAGCTTTCTTT
TRBV7-8,once,TRBJ2-3,-,CASSLKVGQSTDTQYF,TGTGCCAGCAGCTTAAAGGTCGGACAGAGCACAGATACGCAGTATTTT
TRBV11-3,-,TRBJ2-1,-,CASSLGLANEQFF,TGTGCCAGCAGCTTAGGGTTAGCGAATGAGCAGTTCTTC
TRBV30,-,TRBJ2-7,TRBD1,CAWSSSYRDRGF,TGTGCCTGGAGTTCCTCTTACCGGGACAGGGGCTTC
TRBV19,once,TRBJ2-3,-,CASSIQGRGTDTQYF,TGTGCCAGTAGTATCCAGGGGCGCGGTACAGATACGCAGTATTTT
TRBV6-1,few,TRBJ2-5,TRBD2,CASDLTSRETQYF,TGTGCCAGCGACCTGACTAGCAGAGAGACCCAGTACTTC
TRBV6-5,-,TRBJ1-4,-,CASTYVAGNEKLFF,TGTGCCAGCACCTACGTGGCAGGGAATGAAAAACTGTTTTTT
TRBV11-1,-,TRBJ2-7,-,CASSLDGVEQYF,TGTGCCAGCAGCTTAGACGGGGTCGAGCAGTACTTC
TRBV7-9,-,TRBJ2-7,-,CASSSTRQWGEQYF,TGTGCCAGCAGCTCTACTAGGCAATGGGGCGAGCAGTACTTC
TRBV27,-,TRBJ2-7,-,CASSWGAGFAYEQYF,TGTGCCAGCAGTTGGGGGGCGGGATTCGCCTACGAGCAGTACTTC
TRBV27,-,TRBJ2-7,-,CASSVQGLEQYF,TGTGCCAGCAGCGTCCAGGGGCTCGAGCAGTACTTC
TRBV27,-,TRBJ2-7,TRBD1,CASSWTGSNEQYF,TGTGCCAGCAGTTGGACAGGGTCGAACGAGCAGTACTTC
TRBV29-1,-,TRBJ2-7,-,CSVEIGTPYEQYF,TGCAGCGTTGAAATCGGAACCCCCTACGAGCAGTACTTC
TRBV30,-,TRBJ2-7,-,CAWTGLPSYEQYF,TGTGCCTGGACAGGACTGCCCTCCTACGAGCAGTACTTC
TRBV14,-,TRBJ2-7,-,CASSPRGRTGRNYEQYF,TGTGCCAGCAGCCCTCGAGGGAGGACAGGCAGAAACTACGAGCAGTACTTC
TRBV10-3,-,TRBJ1-1,TRBD1,CAISEGGQAQAFF,TGTGCCATCAGTGAGGGGGGACAGGCTCAAGCTTTCTTT
TRBV2,-,TRBJ2-5,-,CASSEALGGQETQYF,TGTGCCAGCAGTGAAGCTTTAGGGGGCCAAGAGACCCAGTACTTC
TRBV27,once,TRBJ2-1,-,CASSLSVGDHYNEQFF,TGTGCCAGCAGTTTATCTGTCGGGGACCATTACAATGAGCAGTTCTTC
TRBV2,-,TRBJ2-7,TRBD2,CASSDLSGRPYEQYF,TGTGCCAGCAGTGACTTAAGCGGGAGGCCCTACGAGCAGTACTTC
TRBV4-1,few,TRBJ1-1,-,CASSHDRRNTEAFF,TGCGCCAGCAGCCACGACAGGAGGAACACTGAAGCTTTCTTT
TRBV28,-,TRBJ2-7,-,CASSLQGPAYEQYF,TGTGCCAGCAGTTTACAGGGACCCGCCTACGAGCAGTACTTC
TRBV28,-,TRBJ2-1,-,CASSPPLPYNEQFF,TGTGCCAGCAGTCCACCCCTGCCGTACAATGAGCAGTTCTTC
TRBV27,-,TRBJ2-2,-,CASSFPPGGELFF,TGTGCCAGCAGTTTCCCCCCAGGTGGGGAGCTGTTTTTT
TRBV4-2,-,TRBJ2-3,-,CASSHLTGPRALDTQYF,TGTGCCAGCAGCCACCTTACGGGACCCAGGGCTTTAGATACGCAGTATTTT
TRBV27,-,TRBJ2-7,-,CASSTASRGLEYF,TGTGCCAGCAGTACGGCGTCGAGGGGGTTGGAGTACTTC
TRBV6-1,few,TRBJ2-1,-,CASSELELYNEQFF,TGTGCCAGCAGTGAACTAGAGCTGTACAATGAGCAGTTCTTC
TRBV29-1,-,TRBJ1-1,-,CSVWGNTEAFF,TGCAGCGTTTGGGGGAACACTGAAGCTTTCTTT
TRBV5-6,-,TRBJ1-1,TRBD1,CASSGGTGFFF,TGTGCCAGCAGCGGGGGGACAGGGTTCTTCTTT
TRBV27,-,TRBJ2-2,TRBD2,CASSLTSGYTGELFF,TGTGCCAGCAGTTTGACTAGCGGTTACACCGGGGAGCTGTTTTTT
TRBV2,once,TRBJ2-5,TRBD1,CASSVSRDRVQETQYF,TGTGCCAGCAGTGTATCCCGGGACAGAGTCCAAGAGACCCAGTACTTC
TRBV6-6,-,TRBJ1-1,-,CASSWGTEAFF,TGTGCCAGCAGTTGGGGGACTGAAGCTTTCTTT
TRBV28,-,TRBJ2-7,TRBD2,CASSLWGAGDNWEQYF,TGTGCCAGCAGTTTATGGGGAGCGGGGGACAATTGGGAGCAGTACTTC
TRBV7-6,-,TRBJ2-6,TRBD1,CASSLEGTGAPGANVLTF,TGTGCCAGCAGCTTAGAAGGGACAGGGGCACCTGGGGCCAACGTCCTGACTTTC
TRBV28,-,TRBJ2-7,TRBD1,CASSLSDRAYEQYF,TGTGCCAGCAGTTTATCGGACAGGGCCTACGAGCAGTACTTC
TRBV7-9,once,TRBJ2-7,-,CASSRTWGEYF,TGTGCCAGCAGCCGTACCTGGGGGGAGTACTTC
TRBV7-9,-,TRBJ1-5,TRBD1,CASSLDRGRNQPQHF,TGTGCCAGCAGCTTGGACAGGGGGAGAAATCAGCCCCAGCATTTT
TRBV9,-,TRBJ2-3,TRBD2,CASSATGLAGTPTDTQYF,TGTGCCAGCAGCGCGACCGGACTAGCGGGTACCCCCACAGATACGCAGTATTTT
TRBV28,-,TRBJ2-7,-,CASSLGGEAYEQYF,TGTGCCAGCAGTTTAGGCGGGGAGGCCTACGAGCAGTACTTC
TRBV19,-,TRBJ2-1,TRBD2,CASSIRLLAGGDEQFF,TGTGCCAGTAGTATAAGGCTGCTAGCGGGTGGCGATGAGCAGTTCTTC
TRBV7-2,-,TRBJ2-7,-,CASSLAGDNSYEQYF,TGTGCCAGCAGCTTAGCGGGAGACAACTCCTACGAGCAGTACTTC
TRBV7-3,-,TRBJ2-5,-,CASSPMPGPVQETQYF,TGTGCCAGCAGCCCAATGCCGGGGCCGGTCCAAGAGACCCAGTACTTC
TRBV13,-,TRBJ2-7,TRBD1,CASSLGGQGGYEQYF,TGTGCCAGCAGCTTAGGTGGACAGGGGGGCTACGAGCAGTACTTC